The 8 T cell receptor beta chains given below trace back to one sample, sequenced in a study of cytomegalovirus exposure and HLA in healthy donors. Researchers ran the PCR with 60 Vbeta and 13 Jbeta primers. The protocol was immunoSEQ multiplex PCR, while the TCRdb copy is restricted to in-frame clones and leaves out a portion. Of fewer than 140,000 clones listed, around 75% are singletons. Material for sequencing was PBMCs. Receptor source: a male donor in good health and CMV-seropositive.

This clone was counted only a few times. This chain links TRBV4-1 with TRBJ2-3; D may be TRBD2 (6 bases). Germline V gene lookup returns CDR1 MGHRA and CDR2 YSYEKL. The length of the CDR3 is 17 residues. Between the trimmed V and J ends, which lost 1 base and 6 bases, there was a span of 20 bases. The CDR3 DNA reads TGCGCCAGCAGCCAAGTCTCTCCTAGCGCGGGGCCCGATACGCAGTATTTT. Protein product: CASSQVSPSAGPDTQYF.

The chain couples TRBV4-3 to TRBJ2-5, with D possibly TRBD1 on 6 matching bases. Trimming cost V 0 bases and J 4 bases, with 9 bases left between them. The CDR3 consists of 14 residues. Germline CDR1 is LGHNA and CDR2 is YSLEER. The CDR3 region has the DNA TGCGCCAGCAGCCAAGAGAGGGGGAGAGAGACCCAGTACTTC. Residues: CASSQERGRETQYF.

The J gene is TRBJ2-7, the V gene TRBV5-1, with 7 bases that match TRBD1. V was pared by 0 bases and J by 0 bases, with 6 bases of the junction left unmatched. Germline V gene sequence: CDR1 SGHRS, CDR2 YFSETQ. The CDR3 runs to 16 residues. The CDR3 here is CASSLAGTANSYEQYF. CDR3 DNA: TGCGCCAGCAGCTTGGCCGGGACAGCAAACTCCTACGAGCAGTACTTC.

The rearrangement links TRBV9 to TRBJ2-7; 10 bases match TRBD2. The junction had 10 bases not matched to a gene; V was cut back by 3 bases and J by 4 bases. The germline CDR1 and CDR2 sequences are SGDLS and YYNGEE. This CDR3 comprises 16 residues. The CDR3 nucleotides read TGTGCCAGCAGCGGAGAGAGCGGGGGGGCCATTTACGAGCAGTACTTC. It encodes CASSGESGGAIYEQYF.

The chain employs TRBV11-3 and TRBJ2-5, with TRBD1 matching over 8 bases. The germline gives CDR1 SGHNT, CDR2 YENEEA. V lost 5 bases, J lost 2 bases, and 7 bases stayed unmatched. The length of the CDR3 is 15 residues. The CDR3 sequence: CASSREGTGQETQYF. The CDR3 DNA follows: TGTGCCAGCAGCCGGGAAGGGACAGGTCAAGAGACCCAGTACTTC.

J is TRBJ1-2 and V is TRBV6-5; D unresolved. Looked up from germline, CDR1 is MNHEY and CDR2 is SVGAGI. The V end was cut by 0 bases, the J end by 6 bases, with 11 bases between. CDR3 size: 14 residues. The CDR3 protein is CASSYSRGGHGYTF. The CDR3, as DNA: TGTGCCAGCAGTTACTCTCGGGGAGGCCATGGCTACACCTTC.

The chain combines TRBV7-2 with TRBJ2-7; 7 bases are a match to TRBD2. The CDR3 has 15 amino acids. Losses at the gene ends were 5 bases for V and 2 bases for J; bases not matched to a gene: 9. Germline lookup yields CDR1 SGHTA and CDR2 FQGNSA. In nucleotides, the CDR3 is TGTGCCAGCAGCGCAGCTAGCGGAGGGCCCTACGAGCAGTACTTC. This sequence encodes CASSAASGGPYEQYF.

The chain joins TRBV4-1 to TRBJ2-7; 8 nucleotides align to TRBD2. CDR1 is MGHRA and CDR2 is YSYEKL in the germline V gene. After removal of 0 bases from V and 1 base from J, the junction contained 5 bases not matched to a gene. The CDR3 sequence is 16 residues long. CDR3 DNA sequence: TGCGCCAGCAGCCAAGAATCAGTAGCGGGATCCTACGAGCAGTACTTC. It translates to CASSQESVAGSYEQYF.